These T cell receptor beta chains were read from a single sample in a study of radiotherapy plus CTLA-4 blockade in lung cancer. Only in-frame clones appear in the TCRdb table, and some are missing; sequencing was by immunoSEQ multiplex PCR. In the table there are about 84,000 clones, 72% of which are singletons. Sequenced here: peripheral blood, sampled from a patient treated with radiotherapy plus ipilimumab. These receptors were taken from a human donor with non-small cell lung cancer that progressed on radiotherapy plus ipilimumab. CDR3s leave out the opening cysteine and the closing phenylalanine or tryptophan. The D gene is left open where the match is weak. Size values are once, few and many counts, or a class for expanded clones, and some rows have none.

J: TRBJ1-5; size: .; D: TRBD1; V: TRBV7-2; CDR3: ASSLTPGGNPLNNQPQH
J: TRBJ1-2; size: .; D: .; V: TRBV10-2; CDR3: ASRTDRPNYGYT
J: TRBJ2-1; size: .; D: TRBD2; V: TRBV9; CDR3: ASSVAPSGNEQF
J: TRBJ1-3; size: .; D: .; V: TRBV11-2; CDR3: ASSLGVHGGSGNTIY
J: TRBJ2-1; size: .; D: .; V: TRBV11-2; CDR3: ASSRTGIEQF
J: TRBJ2-3; size: .; D: .; V: TRBV10-1; CDR3: ATQGVDTQY
J: TRBJ2-7; size: .; D: TRBD1; V: TRBV4-1; CDR3: ASSQAGWTGGVRSYEQY
J: TRBJ2-5; size: .; D: .; V: TRBV6-6; CDR3: ASSRGLQETQY
J: TRBJ1-5; size: few; D: .; V: TRBV28; CDR3: ASSTRTAVHQPQH
J: TRBJ2-5; size: .; D: TRBD2; V: TRBV5-1; CDR3: ASRPGGAGGPGEQY
J: TRBJ2-2; size: once; D: .; V: TRBV30; CDR3: AWTLNTGELF
J: TRBJ2-1; size: .; D: .; V: TRBV6-4; CDR3: ASSGGSSYNEQF
J: TRBJ2-5; size: .; D: TRBD1; V: TRBV28; CDR3: ASSFGIKGRGLLRRETQY
J: TRBJ1-2; size: .; D: .; V: TRBV6-5; CDR3: ASSYKGDYGYT
J: TRBJ2-1; size: .; D: .; V: TRBV6-5; CDR3: ASSYSVWAGSEQF
J: TRBJ1-1; size: .; D: TRBD1; V: TRBV7-2; CDR3: ASSHPSGTGLTEAF
J: TRBJ1-2; size: .; D: TRBD1; V: TRBV5-4; CDR3: ASSLPGQTYGYT
J: TRBJ2-7; size: few; D: .; V: TRBV9; CDR3: ASSADGARPN
J: TRBJ1-2; size: .; D: .; V: TRBV10-2; CDR3: ASSGTVSYGYT
J: TRBJ2-7; size: .; D: .; V: TRBV6-9; CDR3: ASSYSTRSYEQY
J: TRBJ1-4; size: once; D: .; V: TRBV28; CDR3: ASSPTGAANEKLF
J: TRBJ2-1; size: .; D: TRBD2; V: TRBV19; CDR3: ASSIVGGGGRLNEQF